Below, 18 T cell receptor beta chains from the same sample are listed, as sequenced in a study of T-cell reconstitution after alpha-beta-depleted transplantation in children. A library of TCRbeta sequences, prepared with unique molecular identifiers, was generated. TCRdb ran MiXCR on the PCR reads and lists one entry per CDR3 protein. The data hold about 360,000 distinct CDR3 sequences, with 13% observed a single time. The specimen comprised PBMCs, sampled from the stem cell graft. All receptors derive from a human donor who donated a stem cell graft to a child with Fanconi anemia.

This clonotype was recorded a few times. The CDR3 bases are TGCGCCAGCAGCTTATCTAGGGGGAGTGAGACCCAGTACTTC. Translated, it gives CASSLSRGSETQYF. The J gene is TRBJ2-5, the V gene TRBV5-1, with D tentatively TRBD1 (6 bases). Looked up from germline, CDR1 is SGHRS and CDR2 is YFSETQ. The V end lost 2 bases, the J end lost 5 bases, and 13 bases lay between the germline ends. This CDR3 region has 14 residues.

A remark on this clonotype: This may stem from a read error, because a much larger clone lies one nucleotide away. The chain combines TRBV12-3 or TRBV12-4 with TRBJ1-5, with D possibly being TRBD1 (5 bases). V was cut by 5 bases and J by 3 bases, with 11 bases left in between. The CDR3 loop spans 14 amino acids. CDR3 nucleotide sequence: TGTGCCAGCAGTACCCGAGGGGACAATCAGCCCCAGCATTTT. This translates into CASSTRGDNQPQHF.

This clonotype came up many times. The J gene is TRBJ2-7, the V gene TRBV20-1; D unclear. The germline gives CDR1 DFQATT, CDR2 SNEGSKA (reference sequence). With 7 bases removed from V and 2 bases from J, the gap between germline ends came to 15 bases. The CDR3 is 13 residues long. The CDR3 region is CSVARVETYEQYF. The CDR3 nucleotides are TGCAGTGTCGCCCGGGTGGAGACCTACGAGCAGTACTTC.

The chain's CDR3 is CASSLGFRLDYGYTF. The CDR3 DNA reads TGTGCCAGCAGCTTAGGGTTCAGGTTGGACTATGGCTACACCTTC. This rearrangement joins TRBV7-2 to TRBJ1-2, with D uncertain. The CDR3 contains 15 residues. Germline V gene lookup returns CDR1 SGHTA and CDR2 FQGNSA. The V end was cut by 1 base, the J end by 3 bases, with 12 bases between.

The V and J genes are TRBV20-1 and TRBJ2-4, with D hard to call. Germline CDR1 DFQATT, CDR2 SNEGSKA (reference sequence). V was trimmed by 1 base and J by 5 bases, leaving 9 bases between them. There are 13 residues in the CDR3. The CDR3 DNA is TGCAGTGCTAGAGCTCTAGAGGAAAACATTCAGTACTTC. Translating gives CSARALEENIQYF.

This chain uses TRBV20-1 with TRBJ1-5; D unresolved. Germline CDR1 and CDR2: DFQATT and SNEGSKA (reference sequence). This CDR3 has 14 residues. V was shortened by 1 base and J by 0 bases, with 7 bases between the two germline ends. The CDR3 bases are TGCAGTGCTAGAGCGCGTAGTAGCAATCAGCCCCAGCATTTT. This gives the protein CSARARSSNQPQHF.

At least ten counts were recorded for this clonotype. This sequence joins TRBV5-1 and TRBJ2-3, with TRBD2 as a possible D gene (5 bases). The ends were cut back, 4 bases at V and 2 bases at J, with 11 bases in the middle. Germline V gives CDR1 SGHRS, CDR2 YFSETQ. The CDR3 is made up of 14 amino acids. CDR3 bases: TGCGCCAGCAGCCCGGGGTTTTACACAGATACGCAGTATTTT. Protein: CASSPGFYTDTQYF.

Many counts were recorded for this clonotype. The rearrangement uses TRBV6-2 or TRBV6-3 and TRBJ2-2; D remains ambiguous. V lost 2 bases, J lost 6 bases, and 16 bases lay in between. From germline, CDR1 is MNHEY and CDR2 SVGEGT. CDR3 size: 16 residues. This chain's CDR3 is CASSYPAGPGSGELFF. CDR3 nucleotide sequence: TGTGCCAGCAGTTACCCAGCAGGTCCGGGCTCCGGGGAGCTGTTTTTT.

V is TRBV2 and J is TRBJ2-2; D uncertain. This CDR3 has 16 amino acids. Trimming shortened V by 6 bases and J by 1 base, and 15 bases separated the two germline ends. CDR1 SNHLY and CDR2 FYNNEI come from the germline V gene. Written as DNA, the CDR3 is TGTGCCAGCAGAGGGTCTCGGGCAGGGAACACCGGGGAGCTGTTTTTT. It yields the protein CASRGSRAGNTGELFF.

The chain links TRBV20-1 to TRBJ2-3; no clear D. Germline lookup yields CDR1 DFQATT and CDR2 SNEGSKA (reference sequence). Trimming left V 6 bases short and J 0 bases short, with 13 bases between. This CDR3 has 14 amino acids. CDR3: CSASRVSSTDTQYF. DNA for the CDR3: TGCAGTGCCTCAAGGGTTTCTAGCACAGATACGCAGTATTTT.

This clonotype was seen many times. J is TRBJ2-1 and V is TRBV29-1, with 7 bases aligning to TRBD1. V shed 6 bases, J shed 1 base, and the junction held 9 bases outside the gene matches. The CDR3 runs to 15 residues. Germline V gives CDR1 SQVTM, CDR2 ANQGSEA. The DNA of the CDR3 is TGCAGCGTGGACAGGAGAATAAGTTCCTACAATGAGCAGTTCTTC. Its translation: CSVDRRISSYNEQFF.

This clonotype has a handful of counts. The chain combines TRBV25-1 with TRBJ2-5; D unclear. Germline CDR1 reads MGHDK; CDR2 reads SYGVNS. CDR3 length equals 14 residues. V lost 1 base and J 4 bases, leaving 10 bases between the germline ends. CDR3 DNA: TGTGCCAGCAGTGAATCAGGCCCTGTAGAGACCCAGTACTTC. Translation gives CASSESGPVETQYF.

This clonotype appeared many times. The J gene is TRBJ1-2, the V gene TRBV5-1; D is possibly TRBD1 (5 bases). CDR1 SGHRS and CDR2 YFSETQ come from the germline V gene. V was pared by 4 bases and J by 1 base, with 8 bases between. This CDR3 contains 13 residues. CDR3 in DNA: TGCGCCAGCAGCAAGGACATTAACTATGGCTACACCTTC. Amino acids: CASSKDINYGYTF.

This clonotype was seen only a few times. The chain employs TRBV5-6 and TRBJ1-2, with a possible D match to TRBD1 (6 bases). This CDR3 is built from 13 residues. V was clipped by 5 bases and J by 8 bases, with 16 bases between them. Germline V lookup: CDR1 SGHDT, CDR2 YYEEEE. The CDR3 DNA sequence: TGTGCCAGCAGTGGGTGGGGGCCTCACGGCTACACCTTC. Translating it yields CASSGWGPHGYTF.

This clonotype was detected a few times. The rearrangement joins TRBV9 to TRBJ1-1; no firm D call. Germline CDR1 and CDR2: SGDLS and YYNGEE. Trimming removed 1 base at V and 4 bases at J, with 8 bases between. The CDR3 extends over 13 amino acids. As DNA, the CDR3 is TGTGCCAGCAGCGTAAACTGGGGCACTGAAGCTTTCTTT. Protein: CASSVNWGTEAFF.

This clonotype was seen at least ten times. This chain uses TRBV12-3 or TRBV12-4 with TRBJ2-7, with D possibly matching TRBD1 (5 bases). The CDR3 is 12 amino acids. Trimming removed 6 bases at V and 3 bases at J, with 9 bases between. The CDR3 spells CASRRDSYEQYF. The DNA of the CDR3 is TGTGCCAGCAGGCGCGACAGCTACGAGCAGTACTTC.

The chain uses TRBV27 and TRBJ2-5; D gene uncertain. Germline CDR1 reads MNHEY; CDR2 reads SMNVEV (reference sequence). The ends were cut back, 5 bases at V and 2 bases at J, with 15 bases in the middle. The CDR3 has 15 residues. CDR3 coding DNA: TGTGCCAGCAGTCCTTTCGCAGGCGTTCAAGAGACCCAGTACTTC. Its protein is CASSPFAGVQETQYF.

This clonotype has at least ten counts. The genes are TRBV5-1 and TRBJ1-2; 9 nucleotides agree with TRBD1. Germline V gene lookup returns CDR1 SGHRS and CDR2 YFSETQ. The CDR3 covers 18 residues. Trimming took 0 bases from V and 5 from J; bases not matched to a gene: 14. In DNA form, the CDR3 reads TGCGCCAGCAGCTTGGCCCCGGGACAGGGTGCTCTACATTATGGCTACACCTTC. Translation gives CASSLAPGQGALHYGYTF.